This T cell receptor beta chain is from a study of blood T cell repertoires in COVID-19. Study summary: Samples of COVID-19 (acute and convalescent) were obtained from the United States, Italy and Spain. PBMCs, B-cell-depleted T cells, or T cells were the source of the cDNA or gDNA that made up the material.

On this clone itself: This specimen includes other DNA sequences encoding the same CDR3.

Only in-frame clones appear in the TCRdb table, and some are missing; sequencing was by immunoSEQ multiplex PCR. The sample has approximately 91,000 clones, 70% to 85% seen once. The TCR was taken from a man between 70 and 80 years old with acute or convalescent COVID-19. The sample comprised peripheral blood.

CDR3 in DNA: TGTGCCAGCAGCCTCATTATTAGGGGTGGGACCGGGGAGCTGTTTTTT. This codes for CASSLIIRGGTGELFF. V usage is TRBV7-8 and J usage is TRBJ2-2; a possible D gene is TRBD1 (5 bases). Trimming took 5 bases from V and 5 from J, leaving 18 bases between them. Germline V gives CDR1 SGHVS, CDR2 FQNEAQ. The CDR3 is made up of 16 amino acids.